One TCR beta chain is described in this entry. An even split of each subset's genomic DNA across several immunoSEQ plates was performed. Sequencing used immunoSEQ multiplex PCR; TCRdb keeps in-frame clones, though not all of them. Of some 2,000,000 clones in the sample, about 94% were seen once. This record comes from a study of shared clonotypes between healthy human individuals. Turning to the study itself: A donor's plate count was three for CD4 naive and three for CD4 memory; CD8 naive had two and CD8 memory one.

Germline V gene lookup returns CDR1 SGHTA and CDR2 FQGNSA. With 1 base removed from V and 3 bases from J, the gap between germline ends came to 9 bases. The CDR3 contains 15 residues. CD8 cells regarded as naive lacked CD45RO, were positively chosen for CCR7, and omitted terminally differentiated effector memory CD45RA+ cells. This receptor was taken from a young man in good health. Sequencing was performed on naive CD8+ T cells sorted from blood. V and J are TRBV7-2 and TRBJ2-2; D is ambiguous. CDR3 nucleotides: TGTGCCAGCAGCTTAGGAGGTCAAGACACCGGGGAGCTGTTTTTT. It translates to CASSLGGQDTGELFF.